These 10 T cell receptor beta chains were sequenced from one sample in a study of PD-1 blockade in classical Hodgkin lymphoma. Generated by immunoSEQ multiplex PCR, the TCRdb table keeps only in-frame clones and is missing some. The repertoire consists of thousands of clones, with roughly 67% occurring once and the leading ten covering 25% to 30%. Time point defined: cycle 4 day 1 (C4D1), after around six weeks of nivolumab. Exposure to brentuximab vedotin varied, and each patient had relapsed following autologous stem cell transplantation. Here the sequenced sample was peripheral blood mononuclear cells (PBMCs), taken before the fourth cycle of nivolumab. These receptors came from a human donor with classical Hodgkin lymphoma.

V gene TRBV11-3 combines with J gene TRBJ2-1; 9 bases agree with TRBD1. With 5 bases clipped from V and 8 bases from J, the junction kept 16 bases outside the gene matches. This CDR3 region has 17 residues. CDR1 and CDR2 from the germline V gene are SGHNT and YENEEA. The CDR3 bases are TGTGCCAGCAGCAGAACCCCTCGACAGGGGGGTGGAGATGAGCAGTTCTTC. This codes for CASSRTPRQGGGDEQFF.

This chain uses TRBV6-6 with TRBJ1-2, with D tentatively TRBD1 (6 bases). The V gene's germline CDR1 is MNHNY and CDR2 SVGAGI (reference sequence). The CDR3 covers 15 residues. V lost 4 bases to trimming and J lost 3 bases, with 15 bases between them. This chain's CDR3 is CASSFRQADHYGYTF. In DNA, the CDR3 is TGTGCCAGCAGTTTCCGACAGGCCGATCACTATGGCTACACCTTC.

This clone was counted between two and nine times. This sequence joins TRBV2 and TRBJ2-2; D remains unclear. Germline values: CDR1 SNHLY, CDR2 FYNNEI. The V end was cut by 1 base, the J end by 4 bases, with 10 bases between. This CDR3 is 15 amino acids long. The CDR3 bases are TGTGCCAGCAGTGAAGGGGTCAGGAGCACCGGGGAGCTGTTTTTT. Translation gives CASSEGVRSTGELFF.

The genes are TRBV30 and TRBJ1-6; the D is unclear. Per germline, CDR1 GTSNPN and CDR2 SVGIG (reference sequence). The V and J ends lost 4 bases and 4 bases respectively, with 23 bases between them. This CDR3 region has 18 residues. The CDR3 sequence is CAWKGGGRAHKYNSPLHF. The CDR3 coding sequence is TGTGCCTGGAAGGGTGGTGGTCGCGCCCATAAATATAATTCACCCCTCCACTTT.

J is TRBJ2-7 and V is TRBV28; the match to TRBD1 covers 8 bases. The CDR3 runs to 15 residues. CDR1 is MDHEN, CDR2 SYDVKM, per germline. Losses at the gene ends were 2 bases for V and 5 bases for J; bases not matched to a gene: 8. CDR3 DNA sequence: TGTGCCAGCAGTTTAAGCCAGACAGGGGAGGACGAGCAGTACTTC. Translation: CASSLSQTGEDEQYF. The full variable domain, its missing parts supplied by reference TRBV28 and TRBJ2-7, is DVKVTQSSRYLVKRTGEKVFLECVQDMDHENMFWYRQDPGLGLRLIYFSYDVKMKEKGDIPEGYSVSREKKERFSLILESASTNQTSMYLCASSLSQTGEDEQYFGPGTRLTVT.

The CDR3 DNA reads TGTGCCAGCAGTTTATATAGCGGGAGAGGGAATGAGCAGTTCTTC. Translation: CASSLYSGRGNEQFF. The chain joins TRBV27 to TRBJ2-1; TRBD2 matches at 9 bases. The CDR3 sequence is 15 residues long. V lost 1 base to trimming and J lost 7 bases; unmatched junction nucleotides: 5. CDR1 is MNHEY and CDR2 is SMNVEV in the germline V gene (reference sequence).

The J gene is TRBJ2-5, the V gene TRBV7-2; tentatively, D is TRBD1 (5 bases). The germline CDR1 and CDR2 sequences are SGHTA and FQGNSA. Trimming left V 2 bases short and J 2 bases short, with 15 bases between. The CDR3 is 16 residues long. CDR3 bases: TGTGCCAGCAGCTTAACAGGCATGGTGGGACAAGAGACCCAGTACTTC. Its translation: CASSLTGMVGQETQYF.

This clone is labeled as medium-sized. This chain uses TRBV9 with TRBJ2-3, with 10 bases that match TRBD2. Germline CDR1 and CDR2: SGDLS and YYNGEE. Trimming removed 0 bases from V and 2 bases from J; junction bases left unmatched: 3. This CDR3 is built from 16 residues. CDR3 loop: CASSVVAGGSTDTQYF. In DNA, the CDR3 is TGTGCCAGCAGCGTAGTAGCGGGAGGTTCCACAGATACGCAGTATTTT.

The chain is built from TRBV7-3 and TRBJ2-1, with D perhaps TRBD2 (6 bases). Trimming shortened V by 1 base and J by 7 bases, and 14 bases separated the two germline ends. Germline V gene sequence: CDR1 SGHTA, CDR2 FQGTGA. CDR3 length equals 15 residues. In DNA, the CDR3 is TGTGCCAGCAGCTTAAGGGGCGGAGGGGATAATGAGCAGTTCTTC. Translation gives CASSLRGGGDNEQFF.

The CDR3 nucleotides read TGCGCCAGCAGCGGAACGGACAGCTCCTACAATGAGCAGTTCTTC. It specifies CASSGTDSSYNEQFF. The chain joins TRBV5-1 to TRBJ2-1; D might be TRBD1 (6 bases). The CDR3 runs to 15 residues. Deletions cut 4 bases from V and 0 bases from J, with 11 bases between. Germline V gene sequence: CDR1 SGHRS, CDR2 YFSETQ.